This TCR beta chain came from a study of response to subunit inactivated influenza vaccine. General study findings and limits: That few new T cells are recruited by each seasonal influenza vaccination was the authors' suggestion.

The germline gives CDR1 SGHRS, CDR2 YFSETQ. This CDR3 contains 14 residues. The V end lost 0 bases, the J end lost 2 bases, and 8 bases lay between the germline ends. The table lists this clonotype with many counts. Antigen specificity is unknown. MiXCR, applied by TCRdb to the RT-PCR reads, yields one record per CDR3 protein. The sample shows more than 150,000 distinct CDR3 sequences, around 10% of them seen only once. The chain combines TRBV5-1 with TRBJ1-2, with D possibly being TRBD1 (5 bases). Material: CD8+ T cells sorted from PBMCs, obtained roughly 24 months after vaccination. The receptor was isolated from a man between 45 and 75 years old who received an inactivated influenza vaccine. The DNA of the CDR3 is TGCGCCAGCAGCTTGGATGCAGGGAACTATGGCTACACCTTC. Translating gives CASSLDAGNYGYTF.